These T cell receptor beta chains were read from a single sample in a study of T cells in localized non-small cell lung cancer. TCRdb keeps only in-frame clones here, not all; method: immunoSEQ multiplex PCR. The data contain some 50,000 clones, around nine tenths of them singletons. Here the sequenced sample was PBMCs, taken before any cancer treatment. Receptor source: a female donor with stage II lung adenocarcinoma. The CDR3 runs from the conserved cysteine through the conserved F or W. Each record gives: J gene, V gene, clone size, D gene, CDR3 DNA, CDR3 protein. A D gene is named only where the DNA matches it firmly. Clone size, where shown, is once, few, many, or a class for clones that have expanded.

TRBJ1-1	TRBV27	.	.	TGTGCCAGCAGTTGGACCGACAGAAAACTTGAAGCTTTCTTT	CASSWTDRKLEAFF
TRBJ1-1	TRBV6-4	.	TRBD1	TGTGCCAGCAGTGTGCGACAGGGTGGGAACACTGAAGCTTTCTTT	CASSVRQGGNTEAFF
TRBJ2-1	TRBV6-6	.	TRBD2	TGTGCCAGCACCGACGGGAGGGGGGGGGAGAATGAGCAGTTCTTC	CASTDGRGGENEQFF
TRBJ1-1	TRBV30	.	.	TGTGCCTGGAGTACGGTCGGTCAGGGAAGGGGGACTGAAGCTTTCTTT	CAWSTVGQGRGTEAFF
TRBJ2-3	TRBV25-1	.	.	TGTGCCAGCAGTTGGGGTGTAGATACGCAGTATTTT	CASSWGVDTQYF
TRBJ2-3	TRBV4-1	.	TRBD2	TGCGCCAGCAGCCTACGCCCTCCAGCGGGGGGGCCTGATACGCAGTATTTT	CASSLRPPAGGPDTQYF
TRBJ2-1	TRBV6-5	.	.	TGTGCCAGCAGTTACTCGACCGGGGTCTCCTACAATGAGCAGTTCTTC	CASSYSTGVSYNEQFF
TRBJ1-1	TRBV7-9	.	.	TGTGCCAGCAGCTCGACCTCCATCGACACTGAAGCTTTCTTT	CASSSTSIDTEAFF
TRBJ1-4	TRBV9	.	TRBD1	TGTGCCAGCAGCGTAGGTTCGGGGACAGGGGGAGACGAAAAACTGTTTTTT	CASSVGSGTGGDEKLFF
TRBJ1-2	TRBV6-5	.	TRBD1	TGTGCCAGCAGACCTAGACAGGGGGCGGACTATGGCTACACCTTC	CASRPRQGADYGYTF
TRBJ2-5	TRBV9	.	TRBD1	TGTGCCAGCAGCGGGACAGGCCAAGAGACCCAGTACTTC	CASSGTGQETQYF
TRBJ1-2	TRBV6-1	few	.	TGTGCCAGCAGTGATAAAGGCAGAATCTATGGCTACACCTTC	CASSDKGRIYGYTF
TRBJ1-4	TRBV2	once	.	TGTGCCAGCTGTCTAGAACCGCCGGTGGAGATGTTTTTT	CASCLEPPVEMFF
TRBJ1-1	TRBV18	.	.	TGTGCCAGCTCACCACCTTTGGCAGCCTTTAACACTGAAGCTTTCTTT	CASSPPLAAFNTEAFF
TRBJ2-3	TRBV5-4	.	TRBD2	TGTGCCAGCAGCCCCACTAGCGGGGGGCCATTAAGCACAGATACGCAGTATTTT	CASSPTSGGPLSTDTQYF
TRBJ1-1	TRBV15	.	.	TGTGCCACCAGCAAGGATCGGCAGAACACTGAAGCTTTCTTT	CATSKDRQNTEAFF
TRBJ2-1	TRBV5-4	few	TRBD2	TGTGCCAGCAGCCCGGTCGCGGGGGGTATAGACAATGAGCAGTTCTTC	CASSPVAGGIDNEQFF
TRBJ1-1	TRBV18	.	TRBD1	TGTGCCAGCTCACCAAGGAGGGGACAGGGGTTCAACACTGAAGCTTTCTTT	CASSPRRGQGFNTEAFF
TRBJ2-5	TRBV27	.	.	TGTGCCAGCAGTTTATCAGGGTACGGGAAGACCCAGTACTTC	CASSLSGYGKTQYF
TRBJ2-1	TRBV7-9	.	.	TGTGCCAGCAGCTTAGCCGACTCCGGGGATGAGCAGTTCTTC	CASSLADSGDEQFF
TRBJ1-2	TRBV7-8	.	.	TGTGCCAGCAGCTTAGCTCGGGGGGCTAACTATGGCTACACCTTC	CASSLARGANYGYTF
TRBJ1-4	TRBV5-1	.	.	TGCGCCAGCAGCTTGGATTCAGTGTATGAAAAACTGTTTTTT	CASSLDSVYEKLFF
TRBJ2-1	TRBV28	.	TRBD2	TGTGCCAGCACTGTAGCGGGTGCCTCCTACAATGAGCAGTTCTTC	CASTVAGASYNEQFF
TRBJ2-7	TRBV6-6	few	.	TGTGCCAGCAGTTACGGGACTCCCTACGAGCAGTACTTC	CASSYGTPYEQYF
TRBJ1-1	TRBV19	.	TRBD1	TGTGCCAGTAGCCCTACAGGGGAATGGACTGAAGCTTTCTTT	CASSPTGEWTEAFF
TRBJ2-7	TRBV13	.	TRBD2	TGTGCCAGCAGCAATAGCGGGGGAAGTTCCTACGAGCAGTACTTC	CASSNSGGSSYEQYF
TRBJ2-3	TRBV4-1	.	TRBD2	TGCGCCAGCAGCCAACCCCAGCTAGCGGGGTCCACAGATACGCAGTATTTT	CASSQPQLAGSTDTQYF
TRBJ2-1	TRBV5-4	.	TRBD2	TGTGCCAGCAGCTTGGTCGGGACTAGCGCTGGCGAGCAGTTCTTC	CASSLVGTSAGEQFF
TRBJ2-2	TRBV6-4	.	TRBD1	TGTGCCAGCAGTGACTCGGGACAGGGGGCCGGGGAGCTGTTTTTT	CASSDSGQGAGELFF
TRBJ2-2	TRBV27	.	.	TGTGCCAGCAGTTTATTGGGGGAGTCGACCGGGGAGCTGTTTTTT	CASSLLGESTGELFF
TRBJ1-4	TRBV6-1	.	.	TGTGCCAGCAGTGTCTCTGGGACGGAGGAAAAACTGTTTTTT	CASSVSGTEEKLFF
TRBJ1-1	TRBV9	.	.	TGTGCCAGCAGCGTAGATGCGGGGGGGGCCACTGAAGCTTTCTTT	CASSVDAGGATEAFF
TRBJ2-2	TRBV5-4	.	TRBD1	TGTGCCAGCAGCCCGGGACAGGGTCTGTCCGGGGAGCTGTTTTTT	CASSPGQGLSGELFF
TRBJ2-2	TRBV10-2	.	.	TGCGCCAGCACTGAAGGCCGTTTTTCCGGGGAGCTGTTTTTT	CASTEGRFSGELFF
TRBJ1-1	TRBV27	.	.	TGTGCCAGCAGCCGAGCAACAGGGAACACTGAAGCTTTCTTT	CASSRATGNTEAFF
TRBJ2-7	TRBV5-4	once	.	TGTGCCAGCAGCTTTTCAAATGTTGTGTACGAGCAGTACTTC	CASSFSNVVYEQYF
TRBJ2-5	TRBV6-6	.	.	TGTGCCAGCAGTTCGGAACCTGGCACAGAGACCCAGTACTTC	CASSSEPGTETQYF
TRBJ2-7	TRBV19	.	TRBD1	TGTGCCAGTAGTAGGAGACCCGGGACAGGGGGCATGTACGAGCAGTACTTC	CASSRRPGTGGMYEQYF
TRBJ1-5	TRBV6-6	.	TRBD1	TGTGCCAGCAGCCTCGACAGGGATCAGCCCCAGCATTTT	CASSLDRDQPQHF
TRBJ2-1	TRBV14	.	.	TGTGCCAGCAGCCAAGAACAGACCAAGTTCCTAAATGAGCAGTTCTTC	CASSQEQTKFLNEQFF
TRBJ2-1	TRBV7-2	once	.	TGTGCCAGCAGTACTCGGAGCTCCTACAATGAGCAGTTCTTC	CASSTRSSYNEQFF
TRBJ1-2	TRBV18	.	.	TGTGCCAGCTCACCACAGGCAGGCAACTATGGCTACACCTTC	CASSPQAGNYGYTF
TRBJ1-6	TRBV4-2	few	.	TGTGCCAGCAGCCAAGATTTCGGGGGAGGTTCACCCCTCCACTTT	CASSQDFGGGSPLHF
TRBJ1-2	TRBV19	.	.	TGTGCCAGTAGTATAGGGCGGAATGGCTACACCTTC	CASSIGRNGYTF
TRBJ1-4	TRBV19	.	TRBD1	TGTGCCAGTAGTTTGAGAGGACAGGGTAGATTACATGAAAAACTGTTTTTT	CASSLRGQGRLHEKLFF
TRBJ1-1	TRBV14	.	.	TGTGCCAGCAGCCCATGGACCGGGTTTTTGGGGGGAACTGAAGCTTTCTTT	CASSPWTGFLGGTEAFF
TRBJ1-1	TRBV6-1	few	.	TGTGCCAGCAGTGATAGCGGCATCACTGAAGCTTTCTTT	CASSDSGITEAFF
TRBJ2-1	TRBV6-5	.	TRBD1	TGTGCCAGCAGTTACTCGAACAGGGGTGCCTACAATGAGCAGTTCTTC	CASSYSNRGAYNEQFF
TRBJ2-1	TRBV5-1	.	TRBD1	TGCGCCAGCAGCTACCGGGACAGGGGGCTGAATGAGCAGTTCTTC	CASSYRDRGLNEQFF
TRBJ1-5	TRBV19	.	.	TGTGCCAGTGGGTGGACGTGGGGGAACGATCAGCCCCAGCATTTT	CASGWTWGNDQPQHF
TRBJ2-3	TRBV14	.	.	TGTGCCAGCAGCCATTCCGTCACAGATACGCAGTATTTT	CASSHSVTDTQYF
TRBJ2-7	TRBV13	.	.	TGTGCCAGCAGCCGCCGGGCAGGCGAGCAGTACTTC	CASSRRAGEQYF
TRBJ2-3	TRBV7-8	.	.	TGTGCCAGCAGCCTACGAGAACAGGACCGCACAGATACGCAGTATTTT	CASSLREQDRTDTQYF
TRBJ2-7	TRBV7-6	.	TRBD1	TGTGCCAGCAGCCCCCATCAGGGGGAAGACTACGAGCAGTACTTC	CASSPHQGEDYEQYF
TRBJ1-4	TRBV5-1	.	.	TGCGCCAGCAGCGCCACAGTGACAACTAATGAAAAACTGTTTTTT	CASSATVTTNEKLFF